The 7 T cell receptor beta chains in this list originate from one sample, sequenced in a study of tumor and adjacent non-tumor tissue in lung cancer. The template was RNA from unsorted bulk tissue. This non-tumor lung sample came from over 3 cm beyond the tumor edge. The library came from three nested PCR rounds adapted from ARM-PCR protocols. MiXCR, applied by TCRdb to the multiplex PCR reads, yields one record per CDR3 protein. The sample contains under 80,000 distinct CDR3 sequences, 76% of which appear only once. The sample consisted of distant non-tumor lung tissue. The receptor set was obtained from a man in his 60s with non-small cell lung cancer.

Turning to this clonotype: Since no conserved phenylalanine or tryptophan closes the CDR3, a read error is the likely cause. The rearrangement joins TRBV5-1 to TRBJ2-5, with 7 positions matching TRBD2. Germline CDR1 reads SGHRS; CDR2 reads YFSETQ. The CDR3 totals 15 residues. After removal of 7 bases from V and 4 bases from J, the junction contained 13 bases not matched to a gene. CDR3 region: CASGSSAGVGETQYS. CDR3 in DNA: TGCGCCAGCGGCTCCAGTGCGGGAGTAGGAGAGACCCAGTACTCC.

V is TRBV29-1 and J is TRBJ2-7, with 10 bases lining up with TRBD1. Germline V gene lookup returns CDR1 SQVTM and CDR2 ANQGSEA. The length of the CDR3 is 15 residues. CDR3 amino acids: CVVEGGTGVLYEQYF. In nucleotides, the CDR3 is TGCGTTGTTGAAGGGGGGACAGGGGTCCTCTACGAGCAGTACTTC.

In regard to this clonotype: One end of the junction is discordant with germline, which a read error may explain. The V call is TRBV11-1, the J call TRBJ2-1, with D hard to call. The CDR3 loop spans 15 amino acids. Per germline, CDR1 SGHAT and CDR2 FQDESV (reference sequence). The CDR3 nucleotides read TGTGCCAGCAACCCAACTAACGGTCCGTACAATCAGCAGTTCTTC. Protein sequence: CASNPTNGPYNQQFF.

This clonotype was detected only a few times. This clone may be a read error of a much larger clone one base away. This is likely a read error, given that the CDR3 carries no conserved phenylalanine or tryptophan at its end. The chain has TRBV12-3 or TRBV12-4 and TRBJ2-3; 13 nucleotides line up with TRBD2. The V gene end was trimmed by 4 bases and the J gene end by 3 bases; junction bases not matched to a gene: 10. The CDR3 covers 18 residues. For the CDR3, the DNA is TGTGCCAGCAGTTCATTTGGACTAGCGGGGGCCGAGACAGATACGCAGTATCTT. This encodes CASSSFGLAGAETDTQYL.

J is TRBJ2-3 and V is TRBV2, with TRBD1 matching over 7 bases. The CDR3 has 14 amino acids. Germline V gives CDR1 SNHLY, CDR2 FYNNEI. V was clipped by 6 bases and J by 3 bases; unmatched bases: 6. The CDR3 protein is CASRPGGWTDTQYF. In nucleotides, the CDR3 is TGTGCCAGCAGGCCAGGGGGTTGGACAGATACGCAGTATTTT.

A word on this clonotype: A much more abundant neighbour one base away suggests this may be a read error. This chain links TRBV20-1 with TRBJ2-3, with D hard to call. CDR3 length: 12 amino acids. Looked up from germline, CDR1 is DFQATT and CDR2 is SNEGSKA (reference sequence). Written as DNA, the CDR3 is TGCAGTGGCAAGGTTCACACATATACGCAGTATTTT. Residues: CSGKVHTYTQYF.

Details on this clonotype: A read error may account for a junction end that differs from germline. The chain has TRBV5-4 and TRBJ2-3, with 8 bases lining up with TRBD2. The CDR3 sequence is 16 residues long. The germline V gene has CDR1 SGHNT and CDR2 YYREEE (reference sequence). For the CDR3, the DNA is TGTGCCAGCAGCCCTATCGAGCGGGAGCTTAGAGATTCGCAGTATTTT. As protein: CASSPIERELRDSQYF.